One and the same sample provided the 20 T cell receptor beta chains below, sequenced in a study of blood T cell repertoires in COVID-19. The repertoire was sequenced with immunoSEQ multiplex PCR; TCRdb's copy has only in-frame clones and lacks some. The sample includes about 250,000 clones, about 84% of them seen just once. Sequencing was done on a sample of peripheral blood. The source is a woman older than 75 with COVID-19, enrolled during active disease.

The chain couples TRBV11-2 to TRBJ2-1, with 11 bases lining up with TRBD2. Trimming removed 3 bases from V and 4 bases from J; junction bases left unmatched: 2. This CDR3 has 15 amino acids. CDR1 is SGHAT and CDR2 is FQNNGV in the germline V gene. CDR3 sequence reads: CASSLTSGVYNEQFF. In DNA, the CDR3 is TGTGCCAGCAGCTTGACTAGCGGGGTTTACAATGAGCAGTTCTTC.

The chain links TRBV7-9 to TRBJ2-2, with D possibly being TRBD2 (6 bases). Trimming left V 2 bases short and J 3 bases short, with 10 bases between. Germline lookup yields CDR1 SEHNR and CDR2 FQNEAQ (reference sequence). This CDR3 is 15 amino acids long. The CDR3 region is CASSLLGGDTGELFF. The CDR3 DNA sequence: TGTGCCAGCAGCTTACTTGGCGGGGACACCGGGGAGCTGTTTTTT.

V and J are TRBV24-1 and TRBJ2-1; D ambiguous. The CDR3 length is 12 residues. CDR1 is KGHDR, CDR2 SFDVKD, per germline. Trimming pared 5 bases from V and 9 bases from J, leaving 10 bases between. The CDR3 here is CATSGSSSEQFF. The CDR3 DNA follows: TGTGCCACCAGTGGCAGTTCTAGTGAGCAGTTCTTC.

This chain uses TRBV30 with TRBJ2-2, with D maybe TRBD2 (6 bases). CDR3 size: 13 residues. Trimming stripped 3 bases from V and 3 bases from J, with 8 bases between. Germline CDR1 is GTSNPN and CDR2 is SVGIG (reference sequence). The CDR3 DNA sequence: TGTGCCTGGAGCCGGGACTACACCGGGGAGCTGTTTTTT. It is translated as CAWSRDYTGELFF.

CDR3 in DNA: TGTGCCAGCAGCCCCAATCGAGCGAACACCGGGGAGCTGTTTTTT. Protein sequence: CASSPNRANTGELFF. V gene TRBV3-1 (or the pseudogene TRBV3-2) combines with J gene TRBJ2-2, with D unresolved. Germline V lookup: CDR1 LGHDT, CDR2 YNNKEL (reference sequence). V was trimmed by 4 bases and J by 0 bases, leaving 9 bases between them. This CDR3 comprises 15 residues.

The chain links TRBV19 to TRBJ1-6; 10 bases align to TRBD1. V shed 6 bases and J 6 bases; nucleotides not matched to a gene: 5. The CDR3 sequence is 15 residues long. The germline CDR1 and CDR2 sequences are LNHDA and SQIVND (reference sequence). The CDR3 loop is CASRKWDRGNSPLHF. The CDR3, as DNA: TGTGCCAGTAGAAAATGGGACAGGGGTAATTCACCCCTCCACTTT.

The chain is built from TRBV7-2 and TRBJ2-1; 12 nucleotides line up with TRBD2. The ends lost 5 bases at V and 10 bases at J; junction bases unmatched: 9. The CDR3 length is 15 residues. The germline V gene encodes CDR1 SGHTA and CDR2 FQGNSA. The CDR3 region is CASSVTSGGLAEQFF. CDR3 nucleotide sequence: TGTGCCAGCAGCGTTACTAGCGGGGGGCTTGCGGAGCAGTTCTTC.

The CDR3 sequence: CASSANSVETQYF. In DNA, the CDR3 is TGTGCCAGCAGCGCGAATAGCGTAGAGACCCAGTACTTC. The rearrangement uses TRBV14 and TRBJ2-5, with a possible D match to TRBD2 (5 bases). Germline CDR1 is SGHDN and CDR2 is FVKESK. V was clipped by 5 bases and J by 4 bases, with 11 bases between them. The CDR3 totals 13 residues.

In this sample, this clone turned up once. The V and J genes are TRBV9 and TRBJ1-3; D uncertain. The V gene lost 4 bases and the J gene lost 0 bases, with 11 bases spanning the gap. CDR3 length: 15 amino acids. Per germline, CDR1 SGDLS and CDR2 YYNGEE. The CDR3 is CASSPAMSSGNTIYF. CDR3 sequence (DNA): TGTGCCAGCAGCCCCGCGATGAGCTCTGGAAACACCATATATTTT.

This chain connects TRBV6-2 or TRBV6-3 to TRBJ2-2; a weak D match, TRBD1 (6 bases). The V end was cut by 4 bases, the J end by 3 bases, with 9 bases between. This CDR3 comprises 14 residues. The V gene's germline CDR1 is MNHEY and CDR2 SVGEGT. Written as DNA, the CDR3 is TGTGCCAGCAGTTGGGACACCTACACCGGGGAGCTGTTTTTT. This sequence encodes CASSWDTYTGELFF.

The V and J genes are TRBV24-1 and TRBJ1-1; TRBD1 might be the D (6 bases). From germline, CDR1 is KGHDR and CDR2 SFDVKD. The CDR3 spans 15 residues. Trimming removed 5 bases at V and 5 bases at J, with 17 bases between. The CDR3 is CATSASRGFRTEAFF. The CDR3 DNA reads TGTGCCACCAGTGCCTCAAGGGGGTTCCGGACTGAAGCTTTCTTT.

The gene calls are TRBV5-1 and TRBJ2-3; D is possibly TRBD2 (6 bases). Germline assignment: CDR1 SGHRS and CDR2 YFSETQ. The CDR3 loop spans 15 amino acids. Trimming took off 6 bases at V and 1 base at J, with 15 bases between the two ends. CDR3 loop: CASTLVASGTDTQYF. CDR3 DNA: TGCGCCAGCACCCTGGTGGCTAGCGGCACAGATACGCAGTATTTT.

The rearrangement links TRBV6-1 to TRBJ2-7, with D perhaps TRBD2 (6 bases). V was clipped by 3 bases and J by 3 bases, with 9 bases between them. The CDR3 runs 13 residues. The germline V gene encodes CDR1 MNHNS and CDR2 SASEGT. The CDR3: CASSEGLIYEQYF. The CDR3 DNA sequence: TGTGCCAGCAGTGAGGGACTGATCTACGAGCAGTACTTC.

CDR3 sequence reads: CASSKKTAVSNQPQHF. The CDR3 DNA follows: TGTGCCAGCAGCAAGAAGACAGCCGTGAGCAATCAGCCCCAGCATTTT. The chain has TRBV6-2 or TRBV6-3 and TRBJ1-5, with D perhaps matching TRBD1 (5 bases). Germline loops: CDR1 MNHEY, CDR2 SVGEGT. V was pared by 6 bases and J by 1 base, with 16 bases between. This CDR3 is built from 16 residues.

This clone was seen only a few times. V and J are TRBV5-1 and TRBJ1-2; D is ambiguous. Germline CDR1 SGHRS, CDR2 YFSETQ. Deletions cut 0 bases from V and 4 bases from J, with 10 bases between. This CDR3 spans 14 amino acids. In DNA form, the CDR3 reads TGCGCCAGCAGCTTGGAGCCAACCACCTATGGCTACACCTTC. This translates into CASSLEPTTYGYTF. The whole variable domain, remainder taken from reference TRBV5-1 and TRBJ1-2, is KAGVTQTPRYLIKTRGQQVTLSCSPISGHRSVSWYQQTPGQGLQFLFEYFSETQRNKGNFPGRFSGRQFSNSRSEMNVSTLELGDSALYLCASSLEPTTYGYTFGSGTRLTVV.

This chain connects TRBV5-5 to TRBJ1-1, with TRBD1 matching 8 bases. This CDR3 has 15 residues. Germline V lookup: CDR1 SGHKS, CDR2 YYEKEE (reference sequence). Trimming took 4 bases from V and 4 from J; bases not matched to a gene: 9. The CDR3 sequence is CASSQNPGGFTEAFF. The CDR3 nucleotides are TGTGCCAGCAGCCAAAACCCAGGGGGCTTCACTGAAGCTTTCTTT.

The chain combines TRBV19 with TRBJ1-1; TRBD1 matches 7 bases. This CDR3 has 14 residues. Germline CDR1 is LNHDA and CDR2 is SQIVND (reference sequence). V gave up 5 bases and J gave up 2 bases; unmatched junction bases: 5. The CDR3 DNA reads TGTGCCAGTAGTGAACAGGGGATCAACACTGAAGCTTTCTTT. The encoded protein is CASSEQGINTEAFF.

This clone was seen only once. In DNA, the CDR3 is TGTGCCAGCAGAAACGACAGGGGCCCCAATGAGCAGTTCTTC. The encoded protein is CASRNDRGPNEQFF. The chain links TRBV6-5 to TRBJ2-1; TRBD1 matches at 8 bases. Germline CDR1 MNHEY, CDR2 SVGAGI. Trimming cost V 6 bases and J 6 bases; bases outside gene matches: 7. The CDR3 contains 14 residues.

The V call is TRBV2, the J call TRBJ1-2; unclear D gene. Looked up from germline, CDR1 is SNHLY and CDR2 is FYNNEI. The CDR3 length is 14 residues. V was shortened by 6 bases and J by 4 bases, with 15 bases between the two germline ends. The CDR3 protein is CASRSSDRSYGYTF. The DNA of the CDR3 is TGTGCCAGCAGGTCTTCGGATCGGAGCTATGGCTACACCTTC.

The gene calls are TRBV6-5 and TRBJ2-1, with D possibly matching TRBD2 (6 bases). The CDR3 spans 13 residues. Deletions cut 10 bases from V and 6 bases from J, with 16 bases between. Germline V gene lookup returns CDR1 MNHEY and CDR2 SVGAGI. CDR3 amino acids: CATASVPGNEQFF. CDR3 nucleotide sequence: TGTGCCACCGCTAGCGTTCCGGGCAATGAGCAGTTCTTC.